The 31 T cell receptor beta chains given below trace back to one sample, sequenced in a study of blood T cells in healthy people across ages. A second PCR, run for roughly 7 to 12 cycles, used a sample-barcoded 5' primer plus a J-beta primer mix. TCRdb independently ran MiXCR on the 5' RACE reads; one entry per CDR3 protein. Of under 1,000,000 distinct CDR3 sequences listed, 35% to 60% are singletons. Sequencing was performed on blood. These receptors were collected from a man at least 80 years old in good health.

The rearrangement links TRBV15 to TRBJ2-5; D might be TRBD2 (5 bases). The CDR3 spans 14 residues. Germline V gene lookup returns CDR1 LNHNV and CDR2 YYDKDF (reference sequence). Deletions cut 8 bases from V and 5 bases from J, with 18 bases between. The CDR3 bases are TGTGCCACCTCCCAGGAAAGAAGAGGGGAGACCCAGTACTTC. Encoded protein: CATSQERRGETQYF.

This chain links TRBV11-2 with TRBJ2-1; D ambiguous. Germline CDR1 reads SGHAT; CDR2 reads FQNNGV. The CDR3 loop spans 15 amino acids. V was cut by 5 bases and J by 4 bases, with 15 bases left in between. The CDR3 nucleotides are TGTGCCAGCAGCCCAGATGTGGGTGGGTACAATGAGCAGTTCTTC. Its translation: CASSPDVGGYNEQFF.

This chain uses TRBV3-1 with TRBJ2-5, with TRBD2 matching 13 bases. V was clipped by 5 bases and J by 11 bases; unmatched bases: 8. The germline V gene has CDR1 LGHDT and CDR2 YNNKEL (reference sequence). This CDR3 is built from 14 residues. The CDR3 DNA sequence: TGTGCCAGCAGCGCCAGACTAGCGGGAGGTGAGCAGTACTTC. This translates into CASSARLAGGEQYF.

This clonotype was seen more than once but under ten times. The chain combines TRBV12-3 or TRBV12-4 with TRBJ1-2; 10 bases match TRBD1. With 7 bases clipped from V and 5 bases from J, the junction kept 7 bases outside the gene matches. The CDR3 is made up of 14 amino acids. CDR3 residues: CASTSQGQGYGYTF. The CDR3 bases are TGTGCCAGCACCTCCCAGGGACAGGGGTATGGCTACACCTTC.

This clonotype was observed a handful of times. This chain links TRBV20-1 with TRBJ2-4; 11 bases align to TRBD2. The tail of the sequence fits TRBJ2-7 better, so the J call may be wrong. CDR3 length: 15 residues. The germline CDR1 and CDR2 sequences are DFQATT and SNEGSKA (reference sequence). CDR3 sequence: CSARLTSGNFYEQYF. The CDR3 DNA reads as TGCAGTGCTAGATTGACTAGCGGGAATTTCTACGAGCAGTACTTC.

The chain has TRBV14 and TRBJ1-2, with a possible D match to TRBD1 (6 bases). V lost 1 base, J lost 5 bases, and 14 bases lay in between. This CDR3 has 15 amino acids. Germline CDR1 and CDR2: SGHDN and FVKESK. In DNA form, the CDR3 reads TGTGCCAGCAGCCAAGCCGGCGTGAGGGGGTATGGCTACACCTTC. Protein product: CASSQAGVRGYGYTF.

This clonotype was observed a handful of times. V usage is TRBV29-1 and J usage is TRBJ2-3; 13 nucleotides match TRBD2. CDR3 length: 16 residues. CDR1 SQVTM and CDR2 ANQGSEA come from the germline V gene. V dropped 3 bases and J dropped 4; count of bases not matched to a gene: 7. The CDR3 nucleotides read TGCAGCGTTGAGGGCACTAGCGGGAGGGCTGCAGATACGCAGTATTTT. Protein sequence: CSVEGTSGRAADTQYF.

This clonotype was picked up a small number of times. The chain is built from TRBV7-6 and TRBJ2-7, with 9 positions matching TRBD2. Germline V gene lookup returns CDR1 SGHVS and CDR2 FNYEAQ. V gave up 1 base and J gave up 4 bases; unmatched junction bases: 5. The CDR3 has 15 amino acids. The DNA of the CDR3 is TGTGCCAGCAGCTTAGATGCGGGAGGGCCTTACGAGCAGTACTTC. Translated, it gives CASSLDAGGPYEQYF.

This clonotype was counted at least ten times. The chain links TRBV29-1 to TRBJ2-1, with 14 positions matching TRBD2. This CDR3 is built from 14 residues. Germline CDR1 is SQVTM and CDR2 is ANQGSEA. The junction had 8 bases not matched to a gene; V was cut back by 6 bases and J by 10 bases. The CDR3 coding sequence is TGCAGCGTCCACGGGACTAGCGGGAGAGGAGAGCAGTTCTTC. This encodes CSVHGTSGRGEQFF.

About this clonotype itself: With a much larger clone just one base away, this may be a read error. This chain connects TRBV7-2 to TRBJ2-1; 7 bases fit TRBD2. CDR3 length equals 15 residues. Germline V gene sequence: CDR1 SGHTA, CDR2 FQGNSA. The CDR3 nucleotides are TGTGCCAACAGCTTAGCGGGTAACTCTTACAATGAGCAGTTCTTC. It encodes CANSLAGNSYNEQFF.

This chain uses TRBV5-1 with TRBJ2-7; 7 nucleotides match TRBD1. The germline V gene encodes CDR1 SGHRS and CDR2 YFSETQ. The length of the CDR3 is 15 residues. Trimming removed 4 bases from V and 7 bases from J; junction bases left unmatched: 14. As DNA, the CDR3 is TGCGCCAGCAGCGTTGAAGGGGACAGCCACAATGAGCAGTACTTC. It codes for CASSVEGDSHNEQYF.

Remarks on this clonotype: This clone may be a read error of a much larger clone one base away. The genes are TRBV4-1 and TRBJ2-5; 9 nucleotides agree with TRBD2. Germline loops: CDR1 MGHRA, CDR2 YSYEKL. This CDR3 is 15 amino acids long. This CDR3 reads CASSREAGGQETRYF. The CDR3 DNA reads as TGCGCCAGCAGCCGGGAAGCGGGAGGCCAAGAGACCCGGTACTTC.

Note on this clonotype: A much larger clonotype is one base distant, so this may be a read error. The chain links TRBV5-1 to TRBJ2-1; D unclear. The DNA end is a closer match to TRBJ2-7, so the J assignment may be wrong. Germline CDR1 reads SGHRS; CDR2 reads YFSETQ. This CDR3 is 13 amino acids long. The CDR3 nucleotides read TGCGCCAGCCATGAATCCGAGTACAATGAGCAGTACTTC. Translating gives CASHESEYNEQYF.

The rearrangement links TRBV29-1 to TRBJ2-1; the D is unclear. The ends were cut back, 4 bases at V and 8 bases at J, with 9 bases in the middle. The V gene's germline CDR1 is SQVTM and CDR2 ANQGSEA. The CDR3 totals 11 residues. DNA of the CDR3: TGCAGCGTTGCCCGACTCCATGAGCAGTTCTTC. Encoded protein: CSVARLHEQFF.

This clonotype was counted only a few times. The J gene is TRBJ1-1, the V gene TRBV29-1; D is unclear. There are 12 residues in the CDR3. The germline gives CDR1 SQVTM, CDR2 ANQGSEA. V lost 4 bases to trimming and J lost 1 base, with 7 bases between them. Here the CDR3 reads CSVGTGNTEAFF. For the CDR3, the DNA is TGCAGCGTTGGGACGGGGAACACTGAAGCTTTCTTT.

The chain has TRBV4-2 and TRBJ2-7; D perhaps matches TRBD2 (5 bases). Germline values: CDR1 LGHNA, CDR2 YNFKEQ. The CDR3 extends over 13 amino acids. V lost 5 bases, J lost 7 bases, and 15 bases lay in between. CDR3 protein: CASSEGFVNEQYF. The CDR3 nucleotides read TGTGCCAGCAGCGAGGGTTTCGTCAATGAGCAGTACTTC.

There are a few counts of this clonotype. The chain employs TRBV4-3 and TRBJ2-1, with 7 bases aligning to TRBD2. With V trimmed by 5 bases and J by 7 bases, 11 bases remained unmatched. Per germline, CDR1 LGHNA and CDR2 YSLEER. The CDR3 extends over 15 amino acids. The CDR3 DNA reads TGCGCCAGCAGCAGTGGGAGGCCTAGCGGTAATGAGCAGTTCTTC. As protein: CASSSGRPSGNEQFF.

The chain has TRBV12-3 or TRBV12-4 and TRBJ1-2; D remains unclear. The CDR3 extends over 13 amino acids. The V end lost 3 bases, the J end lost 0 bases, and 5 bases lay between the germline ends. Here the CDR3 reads CASSFASNYGYTF. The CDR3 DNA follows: TGTGCCAGCAGTTTCGCGTCTAACTATGGCTACACCTTC.

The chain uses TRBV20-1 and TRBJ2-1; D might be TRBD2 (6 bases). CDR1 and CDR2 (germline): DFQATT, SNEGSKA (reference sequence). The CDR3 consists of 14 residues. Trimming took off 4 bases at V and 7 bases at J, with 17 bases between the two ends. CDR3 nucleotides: TGCAGTGCTACGGACTACATGGGAGCTAATGAGCAGTTCTTC. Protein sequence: CSATDYMGANEQFF.

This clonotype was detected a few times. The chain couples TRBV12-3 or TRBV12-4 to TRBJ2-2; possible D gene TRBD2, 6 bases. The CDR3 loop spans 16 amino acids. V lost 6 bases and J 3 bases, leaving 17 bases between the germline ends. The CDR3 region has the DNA TGTGCCAGCAGCCCCGCCTGGGACTCCCACACCGGGGAGCTGTTTTTT. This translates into CASSPAWDSHTGELFF.

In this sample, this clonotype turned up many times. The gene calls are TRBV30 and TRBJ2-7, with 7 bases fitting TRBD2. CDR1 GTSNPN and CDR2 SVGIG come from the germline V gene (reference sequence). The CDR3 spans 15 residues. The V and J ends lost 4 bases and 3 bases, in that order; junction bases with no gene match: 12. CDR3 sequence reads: CAWKNPSGAYYEQYF. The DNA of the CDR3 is TGTGCCTGGAAAAACCCTAGCGGAGCCTACTACGAGCAGTACTTC.

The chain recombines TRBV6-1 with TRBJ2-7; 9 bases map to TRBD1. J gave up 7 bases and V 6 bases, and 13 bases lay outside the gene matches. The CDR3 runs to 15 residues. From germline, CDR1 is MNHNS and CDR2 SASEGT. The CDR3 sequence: CASRHRGRADNEQYF. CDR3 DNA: TGTGCCAGCAGACACAGGGGGCGCGCGGACAATGAGCAGTACTTC.

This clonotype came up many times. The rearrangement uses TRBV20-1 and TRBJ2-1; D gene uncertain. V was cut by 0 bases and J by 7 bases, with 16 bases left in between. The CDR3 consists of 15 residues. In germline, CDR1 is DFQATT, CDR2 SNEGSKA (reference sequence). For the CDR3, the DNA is TGCAGTGCTAGAGATCGGATTAAGCCCATGAATGAGCAGTTCTTC. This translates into CSARDRIKPMNEQFF.

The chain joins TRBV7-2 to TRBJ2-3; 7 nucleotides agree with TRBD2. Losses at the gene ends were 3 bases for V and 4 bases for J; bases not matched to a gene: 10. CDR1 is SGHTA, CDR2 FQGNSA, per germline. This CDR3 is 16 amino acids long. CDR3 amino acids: CASSFLSGGGSDTQYF. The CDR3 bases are TGTGCCAGCAGCTTCTTGTCGGGAGGAGGCTCAGATACGCAGTATTTT.

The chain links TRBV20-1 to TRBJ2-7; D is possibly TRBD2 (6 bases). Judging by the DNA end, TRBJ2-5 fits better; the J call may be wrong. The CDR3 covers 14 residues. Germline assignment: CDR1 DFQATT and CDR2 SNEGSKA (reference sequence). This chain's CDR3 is CSAPNSTGEETQYF. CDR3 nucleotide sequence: TGCAGTGCTCCCAATTCAACGGGAGAGGAGACCCAGTACTTC.

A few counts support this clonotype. CDR3 in DNA: TGTGCCAGCAGAACTAGCGGGTCCCCGGGTGAGCAGTTCTTC. Translating gives CASRTSGSPGEQFF. V and J are TRBV6-6 and TRBJ2-1; TRBD2 agrees at 9 bases. CDR1 MNHNY and CDR2 SVGAGI come from the germline V gene (reference sequence). Trimming took 6 bases from V and 9 from J; bases not matched to a gene: 9. This CDR3 spans 14 amino acids.

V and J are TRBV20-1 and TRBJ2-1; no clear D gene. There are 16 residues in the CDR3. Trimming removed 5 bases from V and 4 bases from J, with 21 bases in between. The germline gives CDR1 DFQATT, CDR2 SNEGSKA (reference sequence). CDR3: CSAVLSLGGQYNEQFF. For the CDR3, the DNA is TGCAGTGCTGTCCTCTCTCTGGGCGGCCAGTACAATGAGCAGTTCTTC.

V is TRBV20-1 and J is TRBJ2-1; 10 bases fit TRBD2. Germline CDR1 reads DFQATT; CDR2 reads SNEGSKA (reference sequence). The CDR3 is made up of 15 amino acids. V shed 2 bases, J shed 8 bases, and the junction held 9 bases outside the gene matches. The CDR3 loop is CSARTGASGSDEQFF. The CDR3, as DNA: TGCAGTGCTAGAACCGGGGCTAGCGGGAGCGATGAGCAGTTCTTC.

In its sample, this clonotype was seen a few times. CDR3 sequence reads: CASSQDPGENYGYTF. For the CDR3, the DNA is TGCGCCAGCAGCCAAGATCCAGGGGAAAACTATGGCTACACCTTC. The rearrangement links TRBV4-1 to TRBJ1-2, with D maybe TRBD1 (6 bases). CDR3 length: 15 residues. V shed 0 bases and J shed 2 bases, with 10 bases lying between them. Germline-derived CDR1 and CDR2 are MGHRA and YSYEKL.

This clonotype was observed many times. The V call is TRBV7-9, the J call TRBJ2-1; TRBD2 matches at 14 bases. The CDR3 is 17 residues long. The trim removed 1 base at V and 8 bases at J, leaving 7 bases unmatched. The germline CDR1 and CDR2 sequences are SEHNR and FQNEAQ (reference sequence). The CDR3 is CASSLGRLAGGPHEQFF. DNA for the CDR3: TGTGCCAGCAGCTTAGGCCGACTAGCGGGAGGGCCTCATGAGCAGTTCTTC.

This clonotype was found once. In DNA, the CDR3 is TGCGCCAGCAGCCACCCCGGGGATACGCAGTATTTT. It encodes CASSHPGDTQYF. This chain connects TRBV4-1 to TRBJ2-3; no reliable D call. Germline CDR1 MGHRA, CDR2 YSYEKL. Trimming took 3 bases from V and 6 from J, leaving 7 bases between them. The CDR3 length is 12 residues.